The present entry profiles one T cell receptor (beta chain) with its context. The target antigen is unknown. It was RNA transcripts that yielded the amplified TCR beta CDR3 regions. RT-PCR in the first round (using the HTBI primer set) targeted the TCR CDR3. TCRdb redid the calling of the multiplex PCR reads with MiXCR, one entry per CDR3 protein. The repertoire holds a few hundred thousand distinct CDR3 sequences, with around 13% as singletons. V lost 1 base and J 9 bases, leaving 16 bases between the germline ends. This CDR3 contains 14 residues. Germline assignment: CDR1 LGHDT and CDR2 YNNKEL (reference sequence). This entry belongs to a study of T cells in Graves' hyperthyroidism and ophthalmopathy. About the study: Peripheral blood samples were taken at initial diagnosis, prior to any treatment. Study-wide results and limits: The blood repertoire included most of the expanded thyroid clonotypes above 0.001.

This receptor was taken from a woman aged 18-29 years with Graves' hyperthyroidism. The rearrangement uses TRBV3-1 and TRBJ2-7; D remains ambiguous. Material for sequencing was blood. CDR3 region: CASSQATLSGGQYF. Here the CDR3 DNA reads TGTGCCAGCAGCCAAGCGACTCTTTCAGGCGGGCAGTACTTC.